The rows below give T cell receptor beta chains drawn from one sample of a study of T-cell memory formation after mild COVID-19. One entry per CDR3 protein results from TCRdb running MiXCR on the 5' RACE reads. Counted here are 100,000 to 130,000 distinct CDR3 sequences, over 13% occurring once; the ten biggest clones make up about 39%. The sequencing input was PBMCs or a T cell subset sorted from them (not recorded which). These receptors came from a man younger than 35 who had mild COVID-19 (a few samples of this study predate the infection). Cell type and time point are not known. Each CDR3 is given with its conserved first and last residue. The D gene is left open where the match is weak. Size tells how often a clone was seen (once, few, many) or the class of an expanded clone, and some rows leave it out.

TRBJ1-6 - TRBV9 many TGTGCCAGCAGCGAGGGGTATTCACCCCTCCACTTT CASSEGYSPLHF
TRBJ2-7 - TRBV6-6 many TGTGCCAGCACCTTAAAGGGGGGCTCCTACGAGCAGTACTTC CASTLKGGSYEQYF
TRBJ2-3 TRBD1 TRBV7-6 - TGTGCCAGCAGCTTAGGGACAGGGTGGGATACGCAGTATTTT CASSLGTGWDTQYF
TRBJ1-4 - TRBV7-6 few TGTGCCAGCAGCTTAGGTGGCAGGGGTAATGAAAAACTGTTTTTT CASSLGGRGNEKLFF
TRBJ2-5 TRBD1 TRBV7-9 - TGTGCCAGCAGCTCCTCGACAGGGCGGGAGACCCAGTACTTC CASSSSTGRETQYF
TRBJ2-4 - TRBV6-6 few TGTGCCAGCAGGTCAGAGGTCTATGAGGGCTGGAACATTCAGTACTTC CASRSEVYEGWNIQYF
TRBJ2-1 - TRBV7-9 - TGTGCCAGCAGTTGGGACCCAGACAATGAGCAGTTCTTC CASSWDPDNEQFF
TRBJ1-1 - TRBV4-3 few TGCGCCAGCAGCCAAGATGGGGGGTCGAACACTGAAGCTTTCTTT CASSQDGGSNTEAFF
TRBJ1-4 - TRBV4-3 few TGCGCCAGCAGCCAAGACCGGACGTGGCATGCAACTAATGAAAAACTGTTTTTT CASSQDRTWHATNEKLFF
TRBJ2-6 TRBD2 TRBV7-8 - TGTGCCAGCAGCTTAGCGAGACTAGCTGTCTCTGGGGCCAACGTCCTGACTTTC CASSLARLAVSGANVLTF
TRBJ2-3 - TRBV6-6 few TGTGCCAGCAGTAAGATTGGGACAGATACGCAGTATTTT CASSKIGTDTQYF
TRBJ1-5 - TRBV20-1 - TGCAGTGCTAGAGATTTAGAGGGCGATCAGCCCCAGCATTTT CSARDLEGDQPQHF
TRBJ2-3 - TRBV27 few TGTGCCAGCTTTCCAGGGAACGCAGATACGCAGTATTTT CASFPGNADTQYF
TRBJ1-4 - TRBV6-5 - TGTGCCAGCAGTTACTCAGGAGGGGGTAATGAAAAACTGTTTTTT CASSYSGGGNEKLFF
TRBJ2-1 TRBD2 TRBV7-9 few TGTGCCAGCAGCCCAAAGACTAGCGGGGGGAGCCACTACAATGAGCAGTTCTTC CASSPKTSGGSHYNEQFF
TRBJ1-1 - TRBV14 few TGTGCCAGCAGCCAAGATGACGCAAGGAACACTGAAGCTTTCTTT CASSQDDARNTEAFF
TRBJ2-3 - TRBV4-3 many TGCGCCAGCAGCCAAGACGAATCTAGCACAGATACGCAGTATTTT CASSQDESSTDTQYF
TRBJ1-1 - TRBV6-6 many TGTGCCAGCAGGCCGGGGGGCACTGAAGCTTTCTTT CASRPGGTEAFF
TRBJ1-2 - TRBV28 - TGTGCCAGCAGTCCAGCCCTCCATGGCTACACCTTC CASSPALHGYTF
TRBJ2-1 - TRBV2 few TGTGCCAGCAGTGAAGGAGGGTTCAATGAGCAGTTCTTC CASSEGGFNEQFF
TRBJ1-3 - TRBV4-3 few TGCGCCAGCAGCCTAACTAATACAGGGCAATCTGGAAACACCATATATTTT CASSLTNTGQSGNTIYF
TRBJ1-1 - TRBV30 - TGTGCCTGGGCGACAGATAACACTGAAGCTTTCTTT CAWATDNTEAFF
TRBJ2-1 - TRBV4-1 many TGCGCCAGCAGCCAAGTCCGCGTGGGGGGCACGGATGAGCAGTTCTTC CASSQVRVGGTDEQFF
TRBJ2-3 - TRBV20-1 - TGCAGTGCTAGGGCCACAGATACGCAGTATTTT CSARATDTQYF